The 15 T cell receptor beta chains below were found in one sample sequenced in a study of CD8 T cells in ankylosing spondylitis. TCRdb passed the 5' RACE reads through MiXCR, listing each CDR3 protein once. Of around 150,000 distinct CDR3 sequences in the sample, approximately 10% are singletons; the top ten hold roughly 28%. Sequencing was performed on blood, either unsorted or a sorted T cell fraction (not recorded which). These receptors were taken from a male donor with ankylosing spondylitis or in good health (not recorded which).

This clonotype was counted a few times. The chain recombines TRBV7-8 with TRBJ1-1, with TRBD1 identical over 11 bases. The CDR3 is made up of 18 amino acids. The ends lost 1 base at V and 0 bases at J; junction bases unmatched: 7. CDR1 and CDR2 (germline): SGHVS, FQNEAQ. CDR3 protein: CASSLGGTGGAMNTEAFF. The CDR3 DNA follows: TGTGCCAGCAGCTTAGGCGGGACAGGGGGAGCCATGAACACTGAAGCTTTCTTT.

The CDR3 loop reads CASSSTGVSGANVLTF. DNA of the CDR3: TGTGCCAGCAGTTCTACAGGGGTCTCTGGGGCCAACGTCCTGACTTTC. This chain joins TRBV9 and TRBJ2-6; 7 nucleotides match TRBD1. V was pared by 5 bases and J by 0 bases, with 5 bases of the junction left unmatched. Per the germline V gene, CDR1 is SGDLS and CDR2 is YYNGEE. The CDR3 is made up of 16 amino acids.

This clonotype came up a few times. The V and J genes are TRBV19 and TRBJ2-5; a weak D match, TRBD1 (6 bases). Trimming removed 5 bases from V and 3 bases from J, with 7 bases in between. The CDR3 loop spans 12 amino acids. Germline CDR1 LNHDA, CDR2 SQIVND (reference sequence). The CDR3 loop reads CASSYREETQYF. CDR3 nucleotides: TGTGCCAGTAGTTACAGGGAAGAGACCCAGTACTTC.

This clonotype has at least ten counts. The gene calls are TRBV12-3 or TRBV12-4 and TRBJ2-3, with 8 bases fitting TRBD2. The CDR3 length is 14 residues. The ends lost 6 bases at V and 2 bases at J; junction bases unmatched: 4. The CDR3 DNA sequence: TGTGCCAGCAGACCTAGCGGGCTCACAGATACGCAGTATTTT. Its translation: CASRPSGLTDTQYF.

The chain links TRBV9 to TRBJ2-1; 9 positions match TRBD2. The CDR3 loop spans 18 amino acids. Germline V gene data show CDR1 as SGDLS and CDR2 as YYNGEE. V lost 0 bases to trimming and J lost 5 bases; unmatched junction nucleotides: 12. CDR3 in amino acids: CASSVVAGGPNIHNEQFF. The CDR3 nucleotides read TGTGCCAGCAGCGTAGTGGCGGGGGGGCCAAACATCCACAATGAGCAGTTCTTC. The entire variable domain, with the rest obtained from reference TRBV9 and TRBJ2-1, is as follows: DSGVTQTPKHLITATGQRVTLRCSPRSGDLSVYWYQQSLDQGLQFLIQYYNGEERAKGNILERFSAQQFPDLHSELNLSSLELGDSALYFCASSVVAGGPNIHNEQFFGPGTRLTVL.

The V call is TRBV28, the J call TRBJ2-7, with TRBD1 matching over 8 bases. Germline V lookup: CDR1 MDHEN, CDR2 SYDVKM. The CDR3 runs 15 residues. V gave up 5 bases and J gave up 3 bases; unmatched junction bases: 9. CDR3 nucleotides: TGTGCCAGCAGTCCCCAGACAGGGGTTGTCTACGAGCAGTACTTC. This sequence encodes CASSPQTGVVYEQYF.

Ten or more counts support this clonotype. The V and J genes are TRBV12-3 or TRBV12-4 and TRBJ2-5; D possibly corresponds to TRBD2 (6 bases). Trimming removed 7 bases from V and 1 base from J, with 16 bases in between. This CDR3 has 15 amino acids. The CDR3 loop reads CASTRAGSIQETQYF. CDR3 sequence (DNA): TGTGCCAGCACCCGGGCGGGGAGCATCCAAGAGACCCAGTACTTC.

This clonotype has ten or more counts. The chain uses TRBV10-1 and TRBJ1-1; 8 bases are a match to TRBD1. The CDR3 runs to 19 residues. CDR1 is WNHNN, CDR2 SYGVQD, per germline (reference sequence). J gave up 0 bases and V 6 bases, and 18 bases lay outside the gene matches. The CDR3 nucleotides read TGCGCCAGCAGAGCCACCTTGACAGGGGTGAGATGGGTGAACACTGAAGCTTTCTTT. It translates to CASRATLTGVRWVNTEAFF.

This clonotype has a count of ten or more. V and J are TRBV3-1 and TRBJ2-2, with unresolved D. The V end was cut by 4 bases, the J end by 0 bases, with 3 bases between. This CDR3 comprises 13 residues. CDR1 and CDR2 (germline): LGHDT, YNNKEL (reference sequence). The CDR3 region is CASSRANTGELFF. CDR3 in DNA: TGTGCCAGCAGCCGCGCGAACACCGGGGAGCTGTTTTTT.

A few counts support this clonotype. This chain joins TRBV5-1 and TRBJ2-3; no clear D gene. Germline V gene sequence: CDR1 SGHRS, CDR2 YFSETQ. The CDR3 is 13 residues long. V was trimmed by 0 bases and J by 3 bases, leaving 5 bases between them. CDR3 residues: CASSLEGTDTQYF. The CDR3, as DNA: TGCGCCAGCAGCTTGGAGGGTACAGATACGCAGTATTTT. Full variable domain (missing parts from reference TRBV5-1 and TRBJ2-3): KAGVTQTPRYLIKTRGQQVTLSCSPISGHRSVSWYQQTPGQGLQFLFEYFSETQRNKGNFPGRFSGRQFSNSRSEMNVSTLELGDSALYLCASSLEGTDTQYFGPGTRLTVL.

This clonotype was seen at least ten times. The V call is TRBV5-1, the J call TRBJ2-3; D is perhaps TRBD2 (5 bases). CDR3 length equals 16 residues. The V gene's germline CDR1 is SGHRS and CDR2 YFSETQ. The V end was cut by 0 bases, the J end by 1 base, with 12 bases between. The CDR3 region is CASSLEGRIGTDTQYF. CDR3 sequence (DNA): TGCGCCAGCAGCTTGGAAGGGAGAATAGGCACAGATACGCAGTATTTT.

This clonotype showed up many times. CDR3 amino acids: CASSLGLTSPSSYEQYF. The CDR3 coding sequence is TGCGCCAGCAGCTTGGGACTCACTAGTCCTAGCTCCTACGAGCAGTACTTC. The chain uses TRBV5-1 and TRBJ2-7, with a weak D call TRBD2 (5 bases). The CDR3 sequence is 17 residues long. Trimming took off 0 bases at V and 0 bases at J, with 16 bases between the two ends. Germline CDR1 SGHRS, CDR2 YFSETQ.

This sequence joins TRBV10-3 and TRBJ1-1; 11 bases are a match to TRBD1. The CDR3 covers 16 residues. Losses at the gene ends were 4 bases for V and 1 base for J; bases not matched to a gene: 5. Germline V CDR1 and CDR2: ENHRY, SYGVKD. The chain's CDR3 is CAISGQGTGGNTEAFF. The CDR3 DNA is TGTGCCATCAGTGGCCAAGGGACAGGGGGGAACACTGAAGCTTTCTTT.

This clonotype was seen many times. V usage is TRBV24-1 and J usage is TRBJ2-1; D call uncertain. Germline CDR1 and CDR2: KGHDR and SFDVKD. Trimming stripped 5 bases from V and 4 bases from J, with 5 bases between. The CDR3 totals 12 residues. The DNA of the CDR3 is TGTGCCACCAGTGGGGGTTACAATGAGCAGTTCTTC. It translates to CATSGGYNEQFF.

This clonotype has a count of ten or more. The chain is built from TRBV28 and TRBJ2-3; 8 positions match TRBD1. V lost 6 bases, J lost 6 bases, and 11 bases stayed unmatched. Germline V CDR1 and CDR2: MDHEN, SYDVKM. This CDR3 is 15 amino acids long. CDR3 sequence: CASSHTGTGGDTQYF. CDR3 sequence (DNA): TGTGCCAGCAGCCATACTGGGACAGGCGGGGATACGCAGTATTTT.